These 29 T cell receptor beta chains originate from one sample sequenced in a study of cytomegalovirus exposure and HLA in healthy donors. The study ran its PCR with 60 Vbeta and 13 Jbeta primers. Here immunoSEQ multiplex PCR was the method, and the copy in TCRdb shows in-frame clones only, minus some. The sample has 150,000 to 250,000 clones, roughly 80% seen once. The sample consisted of PBMCs. The receptors stem from a woman in her forties or fifties in good health and CMV-seropositive.

The chain is built from TRBV29-1 and TRBJ1-2; a weak D match, TRBD1 (5 bases). The CDR3 has 13 residues. Trimming took 7 bases from V and 2 from J, leaving 14 bases between them. The germline V gene encodes CDR1 SQVTM and CDR2 ANQGSEA. The CDR3 reads CSAGGVSNYGYTF. CDR3 sequence (DNA): TGCAGCGCCGGGGGGGTATCAAACTATGGCTACACCTTC. Full variable domain (missing parts from reference TRBV29-1 and TRBJ1-2): SAVISQKPSRDICQRGTSLTIQCQVDSQVTMMFWYRQQPGQSLTLIATANQGSEATYESGFVIDKFPISRPNLTFSTLTVSNMSPEDSSIYLCSAGGVSNYGYTFGSGTRLTVV.

This chain links TRBV28 with TRBJ1-5; 7 positions match TRBD1. The CDR3 runs 16 residues. The V segment lost 10 bases and the J segment 3 bases; nucleotides outside the gene matches: 15. Germline lookup yields CDR1 MDHEN and CDR2 SYDVKM. CDR3 nucleotides: TGTGCCACGAGGGGGCTAACCAACGACTACAATCAGCCCCAGCATTTT. Protein sequence: CATRGLTNDYNQPQHF.

This clone has just a few counts. The V call is TRBV10-3, the J call TRBJ2-2, with D unclear. CDR1 and CDR2 (germline): ENHRY, SYGVKD. Deletions cut 3 bases from V and 2 bases from J, with 4 bases between. The length of the CDR3 is 13 residues. The CDR3 DNA is TGTGCCATCAGTGACAGTAACACCGGGGAGCTGTTTTTT. It is translated as CAISDSNTGELFF.

This clone has only a few counts. The chain carries TRBV25-1 and TRBJ1-2; maybe TRBD1 (6 bases). V lost 1 base and J 4 bases, leaving 16 bases between the germline ends. The CDR3 runs 16 residues. Germline V gene sequence: CDR1 MGHDK, CDR2 SYGVNS. CDR3 sequence (DNA): TGTGCCAGCAGTGAATCGGGGTTACAGGGCACCTATGGCTACACCTTC. This sequence encodes CASSESGLQGTYGYTF.

V and J are TRBV29-1 and TRBJ1-1; no reliable D call. CDR3 size: 12 residues. Germline V lookup: CDR1 SQVTM, CDR2 ANQGSEA. The V end was cut by 8 bases, the J end by 0 bases, with 10 bases between. CDR3 sequence: CSTGLMNTEAFF. The CDR3 DNA is TGCAGCACGGGGTTAATGAACACTGAAGCTTTCTTT.

The DNA for the CDR3 is TGTGCCACGTCCACGTTAGCGGGAGAGAAGGGGAATGAGCAGTTCTTC. As protein: CATSTLAGEKGNEQFF. The V call is TRBV9, the J call TRBJ2-1; 9 bases line up with TRBD2. The CDR3 extends over 16 amino acids. V lost 9 bases and J lost 7; bases outside the gene matches: 17. Germline CDR1 and CDR2: SGDLS and YYNGEE. The full variable domain, its missing parts supplied by reference TRBV9 and TRBJ2-1, is DSGVTQTPKHLITATGQRVTLRCSPRSGDLSVYWYQQSLDQGLQFLIQYYNGEERAKGNILERFSAQQFPDLHSELNLSSLELGDSALYFCATSTLAGEKGNEQFFGPGTRLTVL.

V gene TRBV11-3 combines with J gene TRBJ1-1; weak D call: TRBD1 (5 bases). Trimming took off 1 base at V and 4 bases at J, with 19 bases between the two ends. From germline, CDR1 is SGHNT and CDR2 YENEEA. The CDR3 totals 17 residues. CDR3 sequence reads: CASSLVRQGRGGTEAFF. The CDR3 DNA is TGTGCCAGCAGCTTAGTGAGGCAGGGACGGGGAGGCACTGAAGCTTTCTTT.

This sequence joins TRBV28 and TRBJ2-1; 9 bases fit TRBD2. CDR1 and CDR2 from the germline V gene are MDHEN and SYDVKM. This CDR3 has 15 residues. The trim removed 6 bases at V and 7 bases at J, leaving 10 bases unmatched. The CDR3 nucleotides are TGTGCCAGCAGACTTAGCGGGGGAGGGAGAAATGAGCAGTTCTTC. Translation: CASRLSGGGRNEQFF.

V usage is TRBV28 and J usage is TRBJ1-2, with 9 bases that match TRBD1. The ends lost 3 bases at V and 7 bases at J; junction bases unmatched: 9. Germline loops: CDR1 MDHEN, CDR2 SYDVKM. The CDR3 runs to 15 residues. Written as DNA, the CDR3 is TGTGCCAGCAGTTTCTCGACAGGGGGGATTAGTGGCTACACCTTC. It encodes CASSFSTGGISGYTF.

The chain couples TRBV28 to TRBJ2-2; D unclear. CDR1 is MDHEN, CDR2 SYDVKM, per germline. With 3 bases removed from V and 7 bases from J, the gap between germline ends came to 6 bases. This CDR3 region has 12 residues. In DNA form, the CDR3 reads TGTGCCAGCAGTTTCCCTCGCGGGGAGCTGTTTTTT. Encoded protein: CASSFPRGELFF.

This clone was seen more than once but under ten times. The CDR3 reads CASSEPGTGSYEQYF. Written as DNA, the CDR3 is TGTGCCAGCAGTGAACCCGGGACAGGGTCCTACGAGCAGTACTTC. J is TRBJ2-7 and V is TRBV28; 9 nucleotides align to TRBD1. The V and J ends lost 5 bases and 1 base, in that order; junction bases with no gene match: 6. Germline lookup yields CDR1 MDHEN and CDR2 SYDVKM. CDR3 length: 15 residues.

The V and J genes are TRBV5-4 and TRBJ2-1; TRBD1 is a possible D gene (6 bases). The CDR3 is 15 amino acids. Germline values: CDR1 SGHNT, CDR2 YYREEE (reference sequence). V lost 4 bases and J lost 0, with 11 bases in between. The CDR3 is CASSRQAASYNEQFF. The CDR3 DNA is TGTGCCAGCAGCCGACAGGCCGCCTCCTACAATGAGCAGTTCTTC.

The chain carries TRBV9 and TRBJ1-1; weak D call: TRBD1 (5 bases). Trimming removed 5 bases from V and 5 bases from J, with 13 bases in between. This CDR3 comprises 13 residues. Germline loops: CDR1 SGDLS, CDR2 YYNGEE. CDR3 coding DNA: TGTGCCAGCAGTGGGACTTGGGGGACTGAAGCTTTCTTT. This translates into CASSGTWGTEAFF.

V is TRBV19 and J is TRBJ2-7; 8 nucleotides match TRBD1. V dropped 5 bases and J dropped 6; count of bases not matched to a gene: 9. This CDR3 is 14 amino acids long. Germline values: CDR1 LNHDA, CDR2 SQIVND (reference sequence). CDR3: CASSGQGFGSEQYF. For the CDR3, the DNA is TGTGCCAGTAGTGGACAGGGTTTTGGTTCCGAGCAGTACTTC.

J is TRBJ2-7 and V is TRBV9; D might be TRBD1 (6 bases). The CDR3 extends over 13 amino acids. The germline V gene has CDR1 SGDLS and CDR2 YYNGEE. Trimming shortened V by 4 bases and J by 10 bases, and 18 bases separated the two germline ends. The CDR3 coding sequence is TGTGCCAGCAGCACAGGGACGCCCGGGGACCAGTACTTC. This gives the protein CASSTGTPGDQYF.

This chain connects TRBV7-2 to TRBJ2-5; unclear D gene. The germline V gene has CDR1 SGHTA and CDR2 FQGNSA. The V gene lost 3 bases and the J gene lost 4 bases, with 3 bases spanning the gap. The CDR3 runs 11 residues. The CDR3 region is CASSFGETQYF. CDR3 DNA sequence: TGTGCCAGCAGCTTCGGAGAGACCCAGTACTTC.

The chain carries TRBV11-3 and TRBJ1-4; D is uncertain. The germline V and J ends were trimmed by 1 base and 4 bases, with 10 bases remaining between them. The germline gives CDR1 SGHNT, CDR2 YENEEA. This CDR3 has 15 residues. The CDR3 protein is CASSLGYGDNEKLFF. DNA for the CDR3: TGTGCCAGCAGCTTAGGTTACGGGGATAATGAAAAACTGTTTTTT.

The rearrangement uses TRBV5-5 and TRBJ1-1; unclear D gene. From germline, CDR1 is SGHKS and CDR2 YYEKEE (reference sequence). This CDR3 has 14 residues. V lost 4 bases, J lost 6 bases, and 16 bases lay in between. CDR3 amino acids: CASSRSPVAAEAFF. DNA of the CDR3: TGTGCCAGCAGCCGTAGTCCGGTAGCCGCTGAAGCTTTCTTT.

The CDR3: CASSAETSGASSYEQYF. CDR3 coding DNA: TGTGCCAGCAGTGCCGAGACTAGCGGGGCTAGCTCCTACGAGCAGTACTTC. The gene calls are TRBV6-1 and TRBJ2-7; 11 bases fit TRBD2. The CDR3 has 17 amino acids. J gave up 0 bases and V 4 bases, and 8 bases lay outside the gene matches. Germline CDR1 reads MNHNS; CDR2 reads SASEGT.

This clone showed up just a few times. The chain combines TRBV7-9 with TRBJ2-5; 11 nucleotides align to TRBD2. CDR3 length: 14 amino acids. CDR1 SEHNR and CDR2 FQNEAQ come from the germline V gene (reference sequence). Trimming removed 1 base from V and 10 bases from J; junction bases left unmatched: 5. The CDR3 reads CASSLETSGGSQYF. CDR3 bases: TGTGCCAGCAGCTTAGAAACTAGCGGGGGAAGCCAGTACTTC.

This clone was counted between two and nine times. This chain links TRBV28 with TRBJ2-7; the match to TRBD1 covers 9 bases. The junction had 15 bases not matched to a gene; V was cut back by 3 bases and J by 3 bases. Germline CDR1 reads MDHEN; CDR2 reads SYDVKM. The CDR3 sequence is 18 residues long. The chain's CDR3 is CASSFRTRIRDRVYEQYF. Written as DNA, the CDR3 is TGTGCCAGCAGTTTTCGAACTCGGATCCGGGACAGGGTCTACGAGCAGTACTTC.

CDR3: CASSQSGWLAAYEQYF. CDR3 coding DNA: TGCGCCAGCAGCCAGAGTGGGTGGCTAGCGGCCTACGAGCAGTACTTC. The V and J genes are TRBV4-1 and TRBJ2-5; 7 nucleotides align to TRBD2. The DNA end is a closer match to TRBJ2-7, so the J assignment may be wrong. The germline V gene has CDR1 MGHRA and CDR2 YSYEKL. This CDR3 is 16 amino acids long.

The chain links TRBV29-1 to TRBJ2-3, with TRBD2 matching over 10 bases. The germline V gene encodes CDR1 SQVTM and CDR2 ANQGSEA. The CDR3 has 15 residues. After removal of 2 bases from V and 4 bases from J, the junction contained 6 bases not matched to a gene. CDR3 DNA: TGCAGCGTTGAAAAAGCGGGGGGGCTGTCAGATACGCAGTATTTT. Protein product: CSVEKAGGLSDTQYF.

The rearrangement links TRBV29-1 to TRBJ1-1, with a possible D match to TRBD1 (5 bases). This CDR3 has 14 amino acids. With 2 bases removed from V and 1 base from J, the gap between germline ends came to 11 bases. Germline CDR1 is SQVTM and CDR2 is ANQGSEA. The CDR3: CSVEMTVTNTEAFF. CDR3 coding DNA: TGCAGCGTTGAAATGACAGTTACGAACACTGAAGCTTTCTTT.

This clone showed up just a few times. The V call is TRBV6-1, the J call TRBJ1-2; TRBD1 is a possible D gene (5 bases). This CDR3 spans 15 amino acids. Germline-derived CDR1 and CDR2 are MNHNS and SASEGT. Trimming shortened V by 4 bases and J by 1 base, and 13 bases separated the two germline ends. In DNA form, the CDR3 reads TGTGCCAGCAGTGCCGAACGGACAATTAACTATGGCTACACCTTC. Protein sequence: CASSAERTINYGYTF.

The rearrangement uses TRBV20-1 and TRBJ1-1; D ambiguous. V lost 8 bases and J lost 1, with 8 bases in between. CDR1 and CDR2 (germline): DFQATT, SNEGSKA (reference sequence). CDR3 length equals 11 residues. CDR3 bases: TGCAGTTTAGTAGAGAACACTGAAGCTTTCTTT. Residues: CSLVENTEAFF.

The chain uses TRBV28 and TRBJ2-7; 11 positions agree with TRBD2. V gave up 7 bases and J gave up 2 bases; unmatched junction bases: 1. The CDR3 has 13 residues. CDR1 is MDHEN and CDR2 is SYDVKM in the germline V gene. The CDR3 loop reads CASKLAGAYEQYF. The CDR3 DNA sequence: TGTGCCAGCAAACTAGCGGGGGCCTACGAGCAGTACTTC.

V and J are TRBV2 and TRBJ2-5; 10 bases match TRBD2. Looked up from germline, CDR1 is SNHLY and CDR2 is FYNNEI. V lost 6 bases and J lost 4; bases outside the gene matches: 5. This CDR3 spans 14 amino acids. This CDR3 reads CASSSSGSVETQYF. The CDR3 region has the DNA TGTGCCAGCAGCTCTAGCGGGAGTGTAGAGACCCAGTACTTC.

V gene TRBV5-1 combines with J gene TRBJ2-5; the D is unclear. Germline CDR1 SGHRS, CDR2 YFSETQ. CDR3 length: 12 residues. Trimming pared 1 base from V and 5 bases from J, leaving 6 bases between. The CDR3 sequence: CASSLRSETQYF. The CDR3 bases are TGCGCCAGCAGCTTGAGGAGCGAGACCCAGTACTTC.